The 13 T cell receptor beta chains below all came from one sample that was sequenced in a study of blood T cell repertoires in COVID-19. The repertoire was sequenced with immunoSEQ multiplex PCR; TCRdb's copy has only in-frame clones and lacks some. The data show around 60,000 clones, 88% seen once. Source material: peripheral blood. Receptors were obtained from a man aged 50 to 59 with active COVID-19.

The chain carries TRBV6-5 and TRBJ2-3, with D tentatively TRBD2 (5 bases). The germline CDR1 and CDR2 sequences are MNHEY and SVGAGI. Trimming left V 5 bases short and J 0 bases short, with 12 bases between. This CDR3 region has 15 residues. The CDR3 sequence: CASSPRRKSTDTQYF. In DNA form, the CDR3 reads TGTGCCAGCAGTCCGAGGAGGAAGAGCACAGATACGCAGTATTTT.

The rearrangement links TRBV19 to TRBJ2-7; TRBD1 might be the D (6 bases). Germline CDR1 LNHDA, CDR2 SQIVND (reference sequence). The V end lost 3 bases, the J end lost 7 bases, and 13 bases lay between the germline ends. The CDR3 sequence is 13 residues long. CDR3 loop: CASSIMGAGEQYF. The CDR3 DNA reads as TGTGCCAGTAGTATTATGGGGGCAGGGGAGCAGTACTTC.

The chain links TRBV18 to TRBJ1-1; D gene unclear. Trimming shortened V by 0 bases and J by 0 bases, and 5 bases separated the two germline ends. Germline CDR1 reads KGHSH; CDR2 reads LQKENI. The CDR3 has 14 amino acids. CDR3 in amino acids: CASSPPRVNTEAFF. The CDR3 nucleotides read TGTGCCAGCTCACCACCTCGGGTGAACACTGAAGCTTTCTTT.

The chain is built from TRBV11-2 and TRBJ2-7; 9 bases are shared with TRBD1. The V gene end was trimmed by 2 bases and the J gene end by 6 bases; junction bases not matched to a gene: 8. Germline CDR1 is SGHAT and CDR2 is FQNNGV. The CDR3 has 15 amino acids. The CDR3 DNA reads as TGTGCCAGCAGCTTATCGACAGGGGGGACGGGCGAGCAGTACTTC. This codes for CASSLSTGGTGEQYF.

This chain joins TRBV3-1 (or the pseudogene TRBV3-2) and TRBJ2-3; 9 bases align to TRBD2. V shed 0 bases, J shed 0 bases, and the junction held 7 bases outside the gene matches. Germline V lookup: CDR1 LGHDT, CDR2 YNNKEL (reference sequence). The length of the CDR3 is 18 residues. This CDR3 is CASSQDPLAGISTDTQYF. In DNA form, the CDR3 reads TGTGCCAGCAGCCAAGATCCGCTAGCGGGGATTAGCACAGATACGCAGTATTTT.

This clone was recorded a few times. The gene calls are TRBV7-2 and TRBJ1-5; perhaps TRBD1 as D (5 bases). There are 17 residues in the CDR3. The germline CDR1 and CDR2 sequences are SGHTA and FQGNSA. The V and J ends lost 5 bases and 0 bases respectively, with 17 bases between them. The CDR3 spells CASSGGSGLYSNQPQHF. Written as DNA, the CDR3 is TGTGCCAGCAGCGGGGGGTCAGGATTATATAGCAATCAGCCCCAGCATTTT.

J is TRBJ1-4 and V is TRBV4-1, with D perhaps matching TRBD1 (5 bases). CDR3 length: 16 amino acids. V was cut by 0 bases and J by 3 bases, with 11 bases left in between. Germline CDR1 MGHRA, CDR2 YSYEKL. For the CDR3, the DNA is TGCGCCAGCAGCCAAGATCGGGGGGTAGCTAATGAAAAACTGTTTTTT. Protein product: CASSQDRGVANEKLFF.

This chain joins TRBV23-1 and TRBJ2-5; D gene uncertain. TRBV23-1 carries the ORF label, with uncertain function. The CDR3 covers 11 residues. V lost 11 bases to trimming and J lost 9 bases, with 16 bases between them. As DNA, the CDR3 is TGCGCCCCGACCCAGACATTGGCCCAGTACTTC. It encodes CAPTQTLAQYF.

The rearrangement links TRBV3-1 (or the pseudogene TRBV3-2) to TRBJ2-4, with TRBD1 identical over 7 bases. Germline assignment: CDR1 LGHDT and CDR2 YNNKEL (reference sequence). The CDR3 runs to 16 residues. Trimming took 3 bases from V and 6 from J; bases not matched to a gene: 11. DNA for the CDR3: TGTGCCAGCAGCCAGCCGAAAGGGGGACAGTTAAACATTCAGTACTTC. As protein: CASSQPKGGQLNIQYF.

The chain recombines TRBV5-4 with TRBJ2-5; TRBD2 agrees at 14 bases. J was trimmed by 5 bases and V by 4 bases; bases with no gene match: 7. Germline CDR1 reads SGHNT; CDR2 reads YYREEE (reference sequence). The CDR3 is 16 amino acids. CDR3 coding DNA: TGTGCCAGCAGCCCTCAACGGACTAGCGGGGGGGAGACCCAGTACTTC. The encoded protein is CASSPQRTSGGETQYF.

The genes are TRBV12-5 and TRBJ2-3, with 8 bases fitting TRBD2. Germline V gene data show CDR1 as LGHNT and CDR2 as FRNRAP. CDR3 size: 20 residues. V shed 5 bases and J 2 bases; nucleotides not matched to a gene: 21. As DNA, the CDR3 is TGTGCTAGTGGTCCGGGCAAGCGGGGGCTCTCTCCTACCCTCACAGATACGCAGTATTTT. Amino acid sequence: CASGPGKRGLSPTLTDTQYF.

The chain uses TRBV18 and TRBJ2-7, with a weak D call TRBD1 (6 bases). This CDR3 contains 13 residues. Trimming shortened V by 8 bases and J by 5 bases, and 16 bases separated the two germline ends. Germline CDR1 is KGHSH and CDR2 is LQKENI. CDR3 sequence reads: CASMADSSDEQYF. The CDR3, as DNA: TGTGCCAGCATGGCGGACAGCTCAGACGAGCAGTACTTC. Full variable domain (missing parts from reference TRBV18 and TRBJ2-7): NAGVMQNPRHLVRRRGQEARLRCSPMKGHSHVYWYRQLPEEGLKFMVYLQKENIIDESGMPKERFSAEFPKEGPSILRIQQVVRGDSAAYFCASMADSSDEQYFGPGTRLTVT.

The chain links TRBV5-1 to TRBJ2-7; 7 nucleotides match TRBD2. The trim removed 4 bases at V and 2 bases at J, leaving 6 bases unmatched. CDR1 is SGHRS, CDR2 YFSETQ, per germline. There are 14 residues in the CDR3. The CDR3 spells CASSPETSTYEQYF. The CDR3 nucleotides read TGCGCCAGCAGCCCAGAGACTAGCACCTACGAGCAGTACTTC.